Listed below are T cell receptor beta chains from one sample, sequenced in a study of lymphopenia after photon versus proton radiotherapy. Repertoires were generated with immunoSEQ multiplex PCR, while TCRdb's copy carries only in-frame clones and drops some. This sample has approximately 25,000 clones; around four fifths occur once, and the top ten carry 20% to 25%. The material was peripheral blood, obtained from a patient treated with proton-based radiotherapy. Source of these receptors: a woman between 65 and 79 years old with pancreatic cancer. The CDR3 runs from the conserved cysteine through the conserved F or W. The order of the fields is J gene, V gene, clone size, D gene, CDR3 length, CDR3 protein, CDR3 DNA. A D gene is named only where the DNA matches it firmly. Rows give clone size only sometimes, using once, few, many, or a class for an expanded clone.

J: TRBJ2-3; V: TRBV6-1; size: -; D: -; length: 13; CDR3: CASRGGHGYTQYF; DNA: TGTGCCAGCAGGGGGGGGCACGGTTATACGCAGTATTTT
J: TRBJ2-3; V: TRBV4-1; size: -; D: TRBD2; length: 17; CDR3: CASSQDSGGSTGDTQYF; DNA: TGCGCCAGCAGCCAAGATAGCGGGGGCTCAACGGGAGATACGCAGTATTTT
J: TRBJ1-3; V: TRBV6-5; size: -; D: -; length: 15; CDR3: CASSRPGVEGNTIYF; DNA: TGTGCCAGCAGCCGGCCGGGGGTGGAAGGAAACACCATATATTTT
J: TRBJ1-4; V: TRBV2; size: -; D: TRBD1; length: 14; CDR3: CASSTDRGPEKLFF; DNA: TGTGCCAGCAGTACCGACAGGGGGCCTGAGAAACTGTTTTTT
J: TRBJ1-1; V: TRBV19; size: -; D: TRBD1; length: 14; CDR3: CASSSQGSVTEAFF; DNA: TGTGCCAGTAGCTCACAGGGGTCGGTTACTGAAGCTTTCTTT
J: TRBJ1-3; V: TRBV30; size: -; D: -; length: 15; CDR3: CAWSVWEPTRNTIYF; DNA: TGTGCCTGGAGTGTTTGGGAGCCCACGCGAAACACCATATATTTT
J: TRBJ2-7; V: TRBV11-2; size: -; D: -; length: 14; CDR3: CASSSLGGAGEQYF; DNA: TGTGCCAGCAGCTCCCTCGGCGGAGCGGGCGAGCAGTACTTC
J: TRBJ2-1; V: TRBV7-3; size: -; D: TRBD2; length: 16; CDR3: CASRSSGSSSYNEQFF; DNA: TGTGCCAGCAGAAGTAGCGGGAGCAGCTCCTACAATGAGCAGTTCTTC
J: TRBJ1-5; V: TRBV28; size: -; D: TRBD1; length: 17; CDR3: CGGRIGTEKNSNQPQHF; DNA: TGTGGAGGCCGAATCGGGACAGAAAAGAATAGCAATCAGCCCCAGCATTTT
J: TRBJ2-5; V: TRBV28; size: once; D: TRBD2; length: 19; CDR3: CASTLGSLLSGRYQETQYF; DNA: TGTGCCAGCACTTTAGGGAGTTTACTCAGCGGGAGGTACCAAGAGACCCAGTACTTC
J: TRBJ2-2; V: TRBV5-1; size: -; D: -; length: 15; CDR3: CASSYQIQGSGELFF; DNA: TGCGCCAGCAGCTACCAAATACAGGGTTCCGGGGAGCTGTTTTTT
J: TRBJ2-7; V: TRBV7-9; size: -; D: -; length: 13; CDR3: CASSSGVGYEQYF; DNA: TGTGCCAGCAGTTCAGGGGTCGGCTACGAGCAGTACTTC
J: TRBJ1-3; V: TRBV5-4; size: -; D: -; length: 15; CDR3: CASSLWADSGNTIYF; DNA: TGTGCCAGCAGCTTGTGGGCTGACTCTGGAAACACCATATATTTT
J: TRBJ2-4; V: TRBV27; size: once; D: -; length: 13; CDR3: CASSFSARNIQYF; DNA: TGTGCCAGCAGTTTTTCAGCGAGAAACATTCAGTACTTC
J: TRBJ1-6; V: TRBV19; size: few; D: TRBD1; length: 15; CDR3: CASSNQQGNNSPLHF; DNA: TGTGCCAGTAGCAACCAACAGGGGAACAATTCACCCCTCCACTTT
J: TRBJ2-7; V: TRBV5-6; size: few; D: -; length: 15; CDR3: CASSIPGSARYEQYF; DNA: TGTGCCAGCAGCATCCCGGGGAGTGCCCGCTACGAGCAGTACTTC
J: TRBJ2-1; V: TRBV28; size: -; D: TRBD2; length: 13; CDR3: CASLAGGHSEQFF; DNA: TGTGCCAGCTTAGCGGGAGGGCATTCTGAGCAGTTCTTC
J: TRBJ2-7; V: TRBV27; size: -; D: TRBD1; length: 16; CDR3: CASSLMSGTGGGEQYF; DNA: TGTGCCAGCAGTTTAATGAGCGGGACAGGGGGAGGGGAGCAGTACTTC
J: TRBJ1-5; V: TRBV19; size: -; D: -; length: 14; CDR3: CASTRFHSNQPQHF; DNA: TGTGCCAGTACGCGATTCCATAGCAATCAGCCCCAGCATTTT
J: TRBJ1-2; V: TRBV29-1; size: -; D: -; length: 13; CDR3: CSVEPKGRVGYTF; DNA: TGCAGCGTTGAGCCCAAGGGCAGGGTTGGCTACACCTTC
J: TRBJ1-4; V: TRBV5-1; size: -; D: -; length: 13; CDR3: CASQGPDYEKLFF; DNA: TGCGCCAGCCAAGGACCAGATTACGAAAAACTGTTTTTT
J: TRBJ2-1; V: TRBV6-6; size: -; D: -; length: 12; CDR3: CASSYIANEQFF; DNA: TGTGCCAGCAGTTACATAGCTAATGAGCAGTTCTTC
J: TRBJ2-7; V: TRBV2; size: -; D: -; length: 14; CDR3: CASSDGARGYEQYF; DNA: TGTGCCAGCAGTGATGGGGCCAGGGGATACGAGCAGTACTTC
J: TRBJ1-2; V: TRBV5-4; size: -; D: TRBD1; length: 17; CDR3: CASSLGRGTGANYGYTF; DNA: TGTGCCAGCAGCTTGGGCCGGGGGACAGGGGCAAACTATGGCTACACCTTC
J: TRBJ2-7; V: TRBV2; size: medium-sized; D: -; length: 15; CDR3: CASTGGGARGVEQYF; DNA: TGTGCCAGCACGGGTGGTGGAGCGAGGGGCGTCGAGCAGTACTTC
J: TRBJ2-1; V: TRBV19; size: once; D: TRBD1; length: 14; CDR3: CASNLDGQALEQFF; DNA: TGTGCCAGTAACTTAGACGGACAGGCCCTTGAGCAGTTCTTC
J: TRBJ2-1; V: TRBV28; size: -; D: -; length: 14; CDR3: CASSFPANRDEQFF; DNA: TGTGCCAGCAGTTTTCCAGCGAATAGGGATGAGCAGTTCTTC
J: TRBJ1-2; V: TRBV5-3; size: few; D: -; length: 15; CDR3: CASSFSAGSNYGYTF; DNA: TGTGCCAGCAGCTTTTCGGCAGGGAGCAACTATGGCTACACCTTC
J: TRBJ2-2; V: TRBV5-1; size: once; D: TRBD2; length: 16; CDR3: CASSLTLAGVTGELFF; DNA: TGCGCCAGCAGCTTGACACTAGCGGGAGTCACCGGGGAGCTGTTTTTT
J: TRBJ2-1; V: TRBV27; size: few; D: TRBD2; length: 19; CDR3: CASSLSPASGRANYNEQFF; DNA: TGTGCCAGCAGTTTATCACCCGCTAGCGGGAGGGCCAACTACAATGAGCAGTTCTTC
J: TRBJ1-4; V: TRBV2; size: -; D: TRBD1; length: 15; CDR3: CATNAGTATNEKLFF; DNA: TGTGCCACCAACGCAGGGACAGCAACTAATGAAAAACTGTTTTTT
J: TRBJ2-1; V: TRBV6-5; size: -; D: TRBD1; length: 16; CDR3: CASSSGQGLRGGEQFF; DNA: TGTGCCAGCAGTTCAGGACAGGGACTTAGGGGAGGAGAGCAGTTCTTC
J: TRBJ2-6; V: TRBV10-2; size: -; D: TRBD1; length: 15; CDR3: CASSSGTERANVLTF; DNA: TGCGCCAGCAGCTCCGGGACAGAAAGGGCCAACGTCCTGACTTTC
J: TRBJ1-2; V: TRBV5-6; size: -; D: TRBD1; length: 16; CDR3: CASSLALDRVNYGYTF; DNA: TGTGCCAGCAGCTTGGCCCTGGACAGGGTCAACTATGGCTACACCTTC
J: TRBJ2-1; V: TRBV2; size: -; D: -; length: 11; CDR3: CASSDRNEQFF; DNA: TGTGCCAGCAGCGATAGGAATGAGCAGTTCTTC
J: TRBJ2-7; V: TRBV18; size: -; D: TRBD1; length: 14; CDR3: CASSPGGSSYEQYF; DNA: TGTGCCAGCTCCCCAGGGGGCAGCTCCTACGAGCAGTACTTC
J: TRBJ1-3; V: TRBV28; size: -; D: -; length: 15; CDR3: CASISGGASGNTIYF; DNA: TGTGCCAGCATTTCCGGGGGAGCCTCTGGAAACACCATATATTTT
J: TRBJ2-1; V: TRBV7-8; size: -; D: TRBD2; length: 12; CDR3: CASSLPGGDQFF; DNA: TGTGCCAGCAGCTTACCGGGAGGGGACCAGTTCTTC
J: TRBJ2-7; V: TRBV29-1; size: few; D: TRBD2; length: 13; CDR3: CSVAPGLAYEQYF; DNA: TGCAGCGTTGCACCGGGACTAGCTTACGAGCAGTACTTC
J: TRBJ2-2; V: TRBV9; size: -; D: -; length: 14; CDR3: CASSVGSQSGELFF; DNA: TGTGCCAGCAGCGTAGGCAGCCAATCCGGGGAGCTGTTTTTT
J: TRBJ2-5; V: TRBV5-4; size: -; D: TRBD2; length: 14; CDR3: CASSFLAGRETQYF; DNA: TGTGCCAGCAGCTTCCTAGCGGGAAGGGAGACCCAGTACTTC
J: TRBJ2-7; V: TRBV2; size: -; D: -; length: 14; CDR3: CASRVLGGNYEQYF; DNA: TGTGCCAGCAGGGTCCTAGGGGGAAACTACGAGCAGTACTTC
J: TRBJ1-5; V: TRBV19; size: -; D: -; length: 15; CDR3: CASRGDGLPNQPQHF; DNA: TGTGCCAGTAGGGGGGATGGGCTTCCCAATCAGCCCCAGCATTTT
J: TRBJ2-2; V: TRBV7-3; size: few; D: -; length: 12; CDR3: CASSLGTGELFF; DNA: TGTGCCAGCAGCCTAGGAACCGGGGAGCTGTTTTTT
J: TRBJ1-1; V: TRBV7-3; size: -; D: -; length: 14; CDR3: CASSLRGLNTEAFF; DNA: TGTGCCAGCAGCCTTCGGGGCCTAAACACTGAAGCTTTCTTT
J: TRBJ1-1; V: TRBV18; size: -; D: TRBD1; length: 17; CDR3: CASSPGQGARLNTEAFF; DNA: TGTGCCAGCTCACCGGGACAGGGGGCGCGGTTGAACACTGAAGCTTTCTTT
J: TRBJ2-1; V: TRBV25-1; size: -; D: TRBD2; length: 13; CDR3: CASMGGSYNEQFF; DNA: TGTGCCAGCATGGGGGGGTCCTACAATGAGCAGTTCTTC
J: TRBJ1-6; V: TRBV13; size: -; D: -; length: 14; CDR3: CASSFRDQGSPLHF; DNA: TGTGCCAGCAGCTTCCGGGATCAAGGTTCACCCCTCCACTTT
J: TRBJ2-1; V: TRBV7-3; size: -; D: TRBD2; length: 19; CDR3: CASSLIPSGTHFSYNEQFF; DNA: TGTGCCAGCAGCTTAATTCCTAGCGGGACCCATTTCTCCTACAATGAGCAGTTCTTC
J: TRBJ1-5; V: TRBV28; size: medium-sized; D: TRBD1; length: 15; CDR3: CASSLGQGGNQPQHF; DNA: TGTGCCAGCAGTTTAGGACAGGGTGGCAATCAGCCCCAGCATTTT
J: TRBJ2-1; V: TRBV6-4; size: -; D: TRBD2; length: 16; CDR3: CASSLQTSGSYNEQFF; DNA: TGTGCCAGCAGTCTACAGACTAGCGGCTCCTACAATGAGCAGTTCTTC
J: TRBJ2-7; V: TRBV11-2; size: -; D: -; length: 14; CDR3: CASSLGSGRYEQYF; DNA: TGTGCCAGCAGCTTAGGTTCGGGTCGTTACGAGCAGTACTTC
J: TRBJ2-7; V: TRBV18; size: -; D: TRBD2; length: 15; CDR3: CASSLTSGSSYEQYF; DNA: TGTGCCAGCTCACTCACTAGCGGGAGCTCCTACGAGCAGTACTTC
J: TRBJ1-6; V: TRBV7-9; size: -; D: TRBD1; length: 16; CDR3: CASSRILGQGSSPLHF; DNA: TGTGCCAGCAGCCGTATATTGGGACAGGGTTCATCACCCCTCCACTTT
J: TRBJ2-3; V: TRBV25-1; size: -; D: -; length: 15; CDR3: CASSEEVVGRDTQYF; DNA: TGTGCCAGCAGTGAAGAAGTGGTTGGTAGGGATACGCAGTATTTT
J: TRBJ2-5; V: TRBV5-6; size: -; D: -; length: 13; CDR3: CASSPEVQETQYF; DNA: TGTGCCAGCAGCCCCGAGGTACAAGAGACCCAGTACTTC
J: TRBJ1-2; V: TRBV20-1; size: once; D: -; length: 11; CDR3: CSARDGGGYTF; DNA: TGCAGTGCTAGAGATGGGGGAGGCTACACCTTC
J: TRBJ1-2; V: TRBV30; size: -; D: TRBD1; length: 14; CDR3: CAWSVGTGVQGYTF; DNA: TGTGCCTGGAGTGTAGGGACAGGGGTCCAGGGCTACACCTTC
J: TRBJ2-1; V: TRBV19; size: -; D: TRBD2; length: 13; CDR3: CAGEREGGNEQFF; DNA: TGTGCCGGAGAGCGGGAGGGGGGCAATGAGCAGTTCTTC